The rows below give T cell receptor beta chains drawn from one sample of a study of molecular identifiers for immune sequencing clone quantification. One entry per CDR3 protein results from TCRdb running MiXCR on the PCR reads. The data hold about 100,000 distinct CDR3 sequences, with over 30% observed a single time. Sample: naive CD8+ T cells from blood, with Jurkat cell RNA spiked in. Receptor source: a human donor in good health. Some libraries in this study had Jurkat cell RNA spiked in. Each CDR3 is given with its conserved first and last residue. A D gene is named only where the DNA matches it firmly. The size entry is marked missing in some rows and otherwise reads once, few, many or a size class.

D	size	V	J	CDR3	DNA
TRBD1	many	TRBV13	TRBJ2-4	CASSLEGQGGNIQYF	TGTGCCAGCAGCTTAGAGGGACAGGGAGGAAACATTCAGTACTTC
NA	few	TRBV5-5	TRBJ2-7	CASSLEGIDEQYF	TGTGCCAGCAGCTTGGAGGGGATTGACGAGCAGTACTTC
TRBD1	NA	TRBV29-1	TRBJ2-1	CSVEDRGGALDEQFF	TGCAGCGTTGAAGATCGAGGGGGCGCCTTGGATGAGCAGTTCTTC
TRBD2	NA	TRBV7-2	TRBJ2-3	CASSLEMAGGPLTDTQYF	TGTGCCAGCAGCTTAGAGATGGCGGGAGGGCCACTCACAGATACGCAGTATTTT
NA	few	TRBV20-1	TRBJ2-7	CSASVGGYEQYF	TGCAGTGCTTCCGTCGGTGGCTACGAGCAGTACTTC
NA	few	TRBV6-5	TRBJ2-1	CASSYSFSNEQFF	TGTGCCAGCAGTTACTCGTTCAGCAATGAGCAGTTCTTC
NA	once	TRBV7-8	TRBJ2-7	CASSFEGWAEQYF	TGTGCCAGCAGCTTTGAAGGGTGGGCGGAGCAGTACTTC
TRBD1	NA	TRBV12-3/TRBV12-4	TRBJ1-5	CACTQTGGNQPQHF	TGTGCCTGCACCCAGACAGGGGGAAATCAGCCCCAGCATTTT
NA	few	TRBV27	TRBJ1-5	CASCPGGPDQPQHF	TGTGCCAGCTGCCCCGGGGGTCCAGATCAGCCCCAGCATTTT
NA	many	TRBV14	TRBJ2-7	CATRPDGTYEQYF	TGTGCCACCCGCCCGGACGGCACCTACGAGCAGTACTTC
TRBD2	NA	TRBV27	TRBJ2-7	CASSPLTGGLGEQYF	TGTGCCAGCAGTCCCCTGACGGGAGGTTTGGGCGAGCAGTACTTC
NA	few	TRBV9	TRBJ2-7	CASSTTGLGAEQYF	TGTGCCAGCAGTACAACAGGGTTGGGGGCCGAGCAGTACTTC
NA	many	TRBV29-1	TRBJ2-6	CSVVGAGANVLTF	TGCAGCGTTGTGGGGGCTGGGGCCAACGTCCTGACTTTC
TRBD2	once	TRBV7-9	TRBJ2-7	CASSLIAGGCSEQYF	TGTGCCAGCAGCTTAATAGCGGGAGGGTGTAGCGAGCAGTACTTC
NA	many	TRBV12-3/TRBV12-4	TRBJ2-3	CASSWGSGPPLTDTQYF	TGTGCCAGCAGTTGGGGCTCAGGTCCCCCTCTCACAGATACGCAGTATTTT
NA	many	TRBV28	TRBJ2-3	CASSLSNRASTDTQYF	TGTGCCAGCAGTTTAAGCAACAGGGCTAGCACAGATACGCAGTATTTT
NA	NA	TRBV19	TRBJ1-5	CASCIVGNSNQPQHF	TGTGCCAGTTGTATAGTTGGGAATAGCAATCAGCCCCAGCATTTT
TRBD2	few	TRBV4-3	TRBJ2-1	CASSQDGTSGTDEQFF	TGCGCCAGCAGCCAGGACGGGACTAGCGGGACGGATGAGCAGTTCTTC
TRBD2	NA	TRBV9	TRBJ2-1	CASSPRGGRAVLEQFF	TGTGCCAGCAGCCCAAGAGGAGGGAGGGCCGTTCTTGAGCAGTTCTTC
NA	NA	TRBV5-6	TRBJ1-3	CASSFGNTIYF	TGTGCCAGCAGCTTCGGGAACACCATATATTTT
TRBD1	many	TRBV20-1	TRBJ2-7	CSASGQGYEQYF	TGCAGTGCATCCGGACAGGGGTACGAGCAGTACTTC
NA	few	TRBV5-6	TRBJ2-3	CASSSQGTDTQYF	TGTGCCAGCAGCTCGCAGGGCACAGATACGCAGTATTTT
TRBD2	NA	TRBV7-6	TRBJ2-3	CASSLYLAETDTQYF	TGTGCCAGCAGCTTATACCTAGCGGAGACAGATACGCAGTATTTT
TRBD1	NA	TRBV9	TRBJ2-2	CASSTHVGQGTGGELFF	TGTGCCAGCAGCACCCACGTGGGACAGGGTACCGGCGGGGAGCTGTTTTTT
NA	NA	TRBV10-1	TRBJ2-7	CASKDVPGTYEQYF	TGCGCCAGCAAAGACGTTCCCGGGACTTACGAGCAGTACTTC
NA	NA	TRBV25-1	TRBJ2-1	CASSDLASEQFF	TGTGCCAGCAGTGATCTGGCGAGTGAGCAGTTCTTC
NA	few	TRBV7-6	TRBJ2-6	CASSPPNVGSSSPGANVLTF	TGTGCCAGCAGCCCCCCTAACGTCGGGAGTAGTAGCCCTGGGGCCAACGTCCTGACTTTC
TRBD2	NA	TRBV4-2	TRBJ2-5	CASRLVSGSFETQYF	TGTGCCAGCCGTCTCGTGAGCGGGAGTTTTGAGACCCAGTACTTC
TRBD1	few	TRBV20-1	TRBJ1-5	CSARAYSGQGPNQPQHF	TGCAGTGCTAGAGCATACTCCGGACAGGGCCCTAATCAGCCCCAGCATTTT
TRBD1	NA	TRBV14	TRBJ2-2	CASSRRGQGRSRELFF	TGTGCCAGCAGCCGCCGTGGACAGGGGCGGTCGAGGGAGCTGTTTTTT
TRBD1	NA	TRBV20-1	TRBJ2-7	CSALTDRTFEQYF	TGCAGTGCCTTAACGGACAGGACGTTCGAGCAGTACTTC
NA	NA	TRBV7-7	TRBJ2-5	CASSPRRDQEAQYF	TGTGCCAGCAGCCCACGACGGGACCAAGAGGCCCAGTACTTC
TRBD2	NA	TRBV27	TRBJ2-3	CASSWTSRTDTQYF	TGTGCCAGCAGCTGGACTAGCCGTACAGATACGCAGTATTTT
NA	NA	TRBV29-1	TRBJ2-5	CSVAGGGGQETQYF	TGCAGCGTTGCTGGGGGGGGCGGACAAGAGACCCAGTACTTC
NA	once	TRBV7-2	TRBJ2-3	CASSIDSGRVGTDTQKF	TGTGCCAGCAGCATAGACTCTGGCAGGGTGGGCACAGATACGCAGAAATTT
NA	NA	TRBV27	TRBJ1-1	CASSVSTWQGRNEAFF	TGTGCCAGCAGTGTATCCACATGGCAGGGTAGGAATGAAGCTTTCTTT
TRBD2	NA	TRBV28	TRBJ2-5	CASRLGLAGQQETQYF	TGTGCCAGCAGATTAGGACTAGCGGGGCAACAAGAGACCCAGTACTTC